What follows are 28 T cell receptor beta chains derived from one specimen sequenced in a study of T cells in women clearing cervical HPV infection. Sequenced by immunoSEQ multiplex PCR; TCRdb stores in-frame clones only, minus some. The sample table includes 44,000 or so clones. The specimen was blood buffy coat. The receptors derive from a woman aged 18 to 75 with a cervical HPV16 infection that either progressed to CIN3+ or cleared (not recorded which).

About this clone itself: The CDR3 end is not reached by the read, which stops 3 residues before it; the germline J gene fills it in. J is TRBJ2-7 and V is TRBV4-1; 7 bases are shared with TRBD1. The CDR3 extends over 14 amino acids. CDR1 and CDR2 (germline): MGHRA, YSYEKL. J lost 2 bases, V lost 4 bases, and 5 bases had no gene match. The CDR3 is CASSPGTATYEQYF. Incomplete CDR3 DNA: TGCGCCAGCAGCCCGGGGACAGCCACCTACGAG.

The sequenced CDR3 bases are TGTGCCAGCAGCTTAGTGGGGAGGGGGTGGGGCTCACCC. Protein: CASSLVGRGWGSP. The complete CDR3 reads CASSLVGRGWGSPLHF. V usage is TRBV7-8 and J usage is TRBJ1-6, with D perhaps matching TRBD1 (6 bases). Coverage ceases 3 residues before the CDR3 finishes, and the germline J gene fills in the end. With 1 base removed from V and 10 bases from J, the gap between germline ends came to 17 bases. Germline lookup yields CDR1 SGHVS and CDR2 FQNEAQ. The CDR3 is made up of 16 amino acids.

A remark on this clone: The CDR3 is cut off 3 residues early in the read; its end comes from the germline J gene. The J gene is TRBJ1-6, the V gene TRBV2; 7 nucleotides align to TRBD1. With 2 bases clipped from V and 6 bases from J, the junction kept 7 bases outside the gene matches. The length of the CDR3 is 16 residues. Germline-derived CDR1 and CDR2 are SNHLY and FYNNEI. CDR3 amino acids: CASSEMPGTVNSPLHF. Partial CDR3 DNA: TGTGCCAGCAGTGAAATGCCCGGGACAGTTAATTCACCC.

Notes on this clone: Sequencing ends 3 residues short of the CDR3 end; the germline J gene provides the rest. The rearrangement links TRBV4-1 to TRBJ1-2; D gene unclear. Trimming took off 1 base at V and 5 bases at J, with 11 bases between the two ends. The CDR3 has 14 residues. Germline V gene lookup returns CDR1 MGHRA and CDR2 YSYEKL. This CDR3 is CASSQGAGPYGYTF. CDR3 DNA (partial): TGCGCCAGCAGCCAAGGGGCCGGCCCTTATGGC.

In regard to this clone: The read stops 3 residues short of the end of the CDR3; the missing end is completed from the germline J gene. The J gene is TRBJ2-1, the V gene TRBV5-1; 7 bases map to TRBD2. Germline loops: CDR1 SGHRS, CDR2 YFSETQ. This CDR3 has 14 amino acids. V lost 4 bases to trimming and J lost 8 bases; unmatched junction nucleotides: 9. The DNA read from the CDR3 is TGCGCCAGCAGCCCCAGTTTCGCGGGAGATGAG. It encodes CASSPSFAGDE. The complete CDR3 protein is CASSPSFAGDEQFF.

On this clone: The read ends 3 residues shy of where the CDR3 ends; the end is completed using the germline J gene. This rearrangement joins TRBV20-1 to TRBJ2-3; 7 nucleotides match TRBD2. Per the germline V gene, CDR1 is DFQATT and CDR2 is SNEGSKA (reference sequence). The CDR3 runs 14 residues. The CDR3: CSARRERYQETQYF. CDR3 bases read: TGCAGTGCCCGGCGGGAGAGATACCAAGAGACG.

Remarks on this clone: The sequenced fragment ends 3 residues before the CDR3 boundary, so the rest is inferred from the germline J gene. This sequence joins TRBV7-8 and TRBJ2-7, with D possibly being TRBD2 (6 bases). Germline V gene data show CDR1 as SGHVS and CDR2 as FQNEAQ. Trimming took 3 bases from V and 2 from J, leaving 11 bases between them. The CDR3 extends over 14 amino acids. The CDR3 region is CASSLPGGAYEQYF. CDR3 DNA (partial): TGTGCCAGCAGCTTGCCGGGCGGGGCCTACGAG.

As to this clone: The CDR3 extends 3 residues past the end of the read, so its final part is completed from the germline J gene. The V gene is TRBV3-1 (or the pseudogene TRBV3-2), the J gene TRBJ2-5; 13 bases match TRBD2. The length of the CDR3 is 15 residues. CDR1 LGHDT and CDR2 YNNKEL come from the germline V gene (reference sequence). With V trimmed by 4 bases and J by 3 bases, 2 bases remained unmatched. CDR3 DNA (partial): TGTGCCAGCAGCCGCGGGACTAGCGGGAAAGAGACC. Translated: CASSRGTSGKET. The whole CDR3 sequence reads CASSRGTSGKETQYF.

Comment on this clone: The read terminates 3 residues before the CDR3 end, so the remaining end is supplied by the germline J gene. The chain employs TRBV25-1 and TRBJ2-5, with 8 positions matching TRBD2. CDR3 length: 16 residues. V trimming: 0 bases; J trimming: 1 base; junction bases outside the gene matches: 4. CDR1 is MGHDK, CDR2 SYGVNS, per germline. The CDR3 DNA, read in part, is TGTGCCAGCAGTGAATATCCGGGGGGGTCCCAAGAGACC. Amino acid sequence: CASSEYPGGSQET. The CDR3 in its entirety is CASSEYPGGSQETQYF.

The CDR3: CASSTSRLAGAKRYEQYF. CDR3 DNA, as far as it was read: TGTGCCAGCAGCACTAGCAGATTAGCGGGGGCGAAACGCTACGAG. The chain joins TRBV7-8 to TRBJ2-7; 9 bases match TRBD2. From the germline J gene comes the end of the CDR3, since the read stops 3 residues before it. Germline assignment: CDR1 SGHVS and CDR2 FQNEAQ. The CDR3 loop spans 18 amino acids. The V gene end was trimmed by 5 bases and the J gene end by 3 bases; junction bases not matched to a gene: 17.

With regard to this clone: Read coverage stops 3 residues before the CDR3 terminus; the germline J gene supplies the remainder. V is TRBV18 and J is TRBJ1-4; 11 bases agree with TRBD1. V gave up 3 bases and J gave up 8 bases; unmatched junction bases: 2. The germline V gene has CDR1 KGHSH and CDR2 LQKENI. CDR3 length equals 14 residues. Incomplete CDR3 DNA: TGTGCCAGCTCACCGGGACAGGGGGGCGAAAAA. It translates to CASSPGQGGEK. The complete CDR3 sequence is CASSPGQGGEKLFF.

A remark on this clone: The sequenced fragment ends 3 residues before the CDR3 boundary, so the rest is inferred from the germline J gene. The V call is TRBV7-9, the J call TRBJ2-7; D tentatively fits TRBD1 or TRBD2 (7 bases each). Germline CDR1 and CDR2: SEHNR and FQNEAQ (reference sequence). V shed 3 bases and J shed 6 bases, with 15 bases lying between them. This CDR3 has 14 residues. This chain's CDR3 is CASSFLGGGGEQYF. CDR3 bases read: TGTGCCAGCAGCTTTTTGGGAGGGGGCGGCGAG.

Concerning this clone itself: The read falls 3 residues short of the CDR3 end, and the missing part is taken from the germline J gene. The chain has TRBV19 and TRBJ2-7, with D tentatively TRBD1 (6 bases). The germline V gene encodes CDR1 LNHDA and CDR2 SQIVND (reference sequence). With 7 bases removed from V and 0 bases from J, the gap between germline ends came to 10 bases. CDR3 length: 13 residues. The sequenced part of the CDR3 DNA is TGTGCCAGTATCGGACAGAACTCCTACGAG. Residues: CASIGQNSYE. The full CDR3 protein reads CASIGQNSYEQYF. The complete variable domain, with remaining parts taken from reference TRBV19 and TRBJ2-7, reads DGGITQSPKYLFRKEGQNVTLSCEQNLNHDAMYWYRQDPGQGLRLIYYSQIVNDFQKGDIAEGYSVSREKKESFPLTVTSAQKNPTAFYLCASIGQNSYEQYFGPGTRLTVT.

Incomplete CDR3 DNA: TGTGCCAGCAGCTCCCACGGTGGAAACACC. Translating it yields CASSSHGGNT. The full CDR3 reads CASSSHGGNTIYF. The rearrangement uses TRBV7-3 and TRBJ1-3, with D uncertain. The read comes to an end 3 residues before the CDR3 does, leaving the germline J gene to fill in the end. V lost 4 bases and J lost 3, with 7 bases in between. From germline, CDR1 is SGHTA and CDR2 FQGTGA. CDR3 length: 13 amino acids. Using reference TRBV7-3 and TRBJ1-3 for the parts outside the CDR3, the full variable domain is GAGVSQTPSNKVTEKGKYVELRCDPISGHTALYWYRQSLGQGPEFLIYFQGTGAADDSGLPNDRFFAVRPEGSVSTLKIQRTERGDSAVYLCASSSHGGNTIYFGEGSWLTVV.

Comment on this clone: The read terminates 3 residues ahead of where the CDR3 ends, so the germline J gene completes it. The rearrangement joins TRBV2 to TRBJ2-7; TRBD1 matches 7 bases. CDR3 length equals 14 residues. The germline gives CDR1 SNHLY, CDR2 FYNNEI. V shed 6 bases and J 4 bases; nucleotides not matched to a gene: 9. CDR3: CASRIRDRNYEQYF. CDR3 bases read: TGTGCCAGCAGAATCCGGGACAGAAATTACGAG.

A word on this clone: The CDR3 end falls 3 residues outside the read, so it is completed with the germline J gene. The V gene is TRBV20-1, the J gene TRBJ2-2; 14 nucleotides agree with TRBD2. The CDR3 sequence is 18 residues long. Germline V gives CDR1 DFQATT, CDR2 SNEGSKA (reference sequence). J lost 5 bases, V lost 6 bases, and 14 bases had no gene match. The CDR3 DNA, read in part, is TGCAGTGCCCGCGGACTAGCGGGGGGACGTACCGATACCGGGGAG. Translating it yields CSARGLAGGRTDTGE. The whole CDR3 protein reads CSARGLAGGRTDTGELFF.

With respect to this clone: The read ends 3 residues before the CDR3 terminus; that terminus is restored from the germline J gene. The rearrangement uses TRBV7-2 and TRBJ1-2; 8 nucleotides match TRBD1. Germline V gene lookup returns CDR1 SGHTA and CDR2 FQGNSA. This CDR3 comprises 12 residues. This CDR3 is CASADRASDYTF. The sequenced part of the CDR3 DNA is TGTGCCAGCGCGGACAGGGCGAGCGAC.

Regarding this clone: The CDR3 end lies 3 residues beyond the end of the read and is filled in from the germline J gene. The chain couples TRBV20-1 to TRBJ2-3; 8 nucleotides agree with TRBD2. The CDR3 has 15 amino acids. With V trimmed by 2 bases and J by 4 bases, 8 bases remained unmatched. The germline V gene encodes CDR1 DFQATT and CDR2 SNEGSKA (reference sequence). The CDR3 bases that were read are TGCAGTGCTAGAAGGAGCGGGGGTTACGCAGATACG. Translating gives CSARRSGGYADT. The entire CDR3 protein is CSARRSGGYADTQYF.

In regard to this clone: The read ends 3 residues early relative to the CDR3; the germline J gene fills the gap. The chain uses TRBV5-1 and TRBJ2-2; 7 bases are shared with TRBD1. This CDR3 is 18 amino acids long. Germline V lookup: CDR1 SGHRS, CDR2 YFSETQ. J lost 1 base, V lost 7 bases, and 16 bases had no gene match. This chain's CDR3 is CASRSQTTGKVNTGELFF. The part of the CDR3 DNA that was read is TGCGCCAGCCGGAGCCAGACGACAGGGAAAGTGAACACCGGGGAG.

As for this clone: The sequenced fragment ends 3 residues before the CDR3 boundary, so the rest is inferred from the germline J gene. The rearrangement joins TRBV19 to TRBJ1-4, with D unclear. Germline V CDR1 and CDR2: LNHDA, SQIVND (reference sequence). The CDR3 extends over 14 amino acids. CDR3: CASSPSGANSPLFF. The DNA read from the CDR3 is TGTGCCAGTAGTCCGAGCGGTGCAAATTCACCA.

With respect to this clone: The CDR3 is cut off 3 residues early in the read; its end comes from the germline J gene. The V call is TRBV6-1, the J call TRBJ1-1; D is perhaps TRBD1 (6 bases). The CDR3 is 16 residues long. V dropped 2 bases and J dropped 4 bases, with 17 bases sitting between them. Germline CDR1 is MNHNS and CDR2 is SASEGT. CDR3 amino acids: CASSESGTRGSTEAFF. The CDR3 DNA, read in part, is TGTGCCAGCAGTGAATCAGGGACAAGGGGATCCACTGAA.

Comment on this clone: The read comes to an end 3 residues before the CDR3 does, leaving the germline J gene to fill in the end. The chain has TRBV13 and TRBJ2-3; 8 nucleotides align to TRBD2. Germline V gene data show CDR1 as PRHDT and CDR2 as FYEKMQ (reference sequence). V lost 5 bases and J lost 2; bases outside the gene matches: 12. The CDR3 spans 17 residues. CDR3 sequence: CASSPRLAHSPTDTQYF. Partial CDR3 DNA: TGTGCCAGCAGCCCTAGACTAGCGCATAGCCCCACAGATACG.

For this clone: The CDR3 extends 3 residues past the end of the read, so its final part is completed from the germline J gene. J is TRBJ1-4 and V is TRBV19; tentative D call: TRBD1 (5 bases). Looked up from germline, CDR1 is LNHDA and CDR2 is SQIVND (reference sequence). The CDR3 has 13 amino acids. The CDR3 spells CASLYSGANVLFF. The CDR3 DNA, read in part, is TGTGCCAGTCTCTACTCTGGGGCCAACGTA.

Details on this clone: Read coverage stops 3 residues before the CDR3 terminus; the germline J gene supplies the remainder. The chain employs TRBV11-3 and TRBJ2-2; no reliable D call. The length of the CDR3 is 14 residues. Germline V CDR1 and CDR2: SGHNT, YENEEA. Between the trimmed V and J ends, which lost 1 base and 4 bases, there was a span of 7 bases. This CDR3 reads CASSLGGSTGELFF. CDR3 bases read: TGTGCCAGCAGCTTAGGCGGTTCCACCGGGGAG.

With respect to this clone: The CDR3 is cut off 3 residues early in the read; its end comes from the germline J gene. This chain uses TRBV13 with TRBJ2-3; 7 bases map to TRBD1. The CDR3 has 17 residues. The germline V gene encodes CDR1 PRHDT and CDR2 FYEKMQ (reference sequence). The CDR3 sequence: CASVLSTGLYSNQPQYF. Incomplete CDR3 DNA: TGTGCCAGCGTCCTCTCGACAGGGCTGTATAGCAATCAGCCG.

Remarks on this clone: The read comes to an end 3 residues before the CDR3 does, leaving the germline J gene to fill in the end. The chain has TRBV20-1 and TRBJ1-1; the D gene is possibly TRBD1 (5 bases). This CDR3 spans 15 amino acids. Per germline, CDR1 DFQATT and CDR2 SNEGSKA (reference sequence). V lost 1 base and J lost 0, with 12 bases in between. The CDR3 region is CSARGALTVNTEAFF. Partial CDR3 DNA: TGCAGTGCTAGAGGCGCACTGACAGTGAACACTGAA.

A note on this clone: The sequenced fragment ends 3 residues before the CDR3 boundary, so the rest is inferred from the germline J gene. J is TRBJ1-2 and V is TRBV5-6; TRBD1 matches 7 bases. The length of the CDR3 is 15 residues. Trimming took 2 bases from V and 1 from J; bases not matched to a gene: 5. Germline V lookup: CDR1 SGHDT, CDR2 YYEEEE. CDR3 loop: CASSLGGTVNYGYTF. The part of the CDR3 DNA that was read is TGTGCCAGCAGCTTAGGAGGGACAGTTAACTATGGC.

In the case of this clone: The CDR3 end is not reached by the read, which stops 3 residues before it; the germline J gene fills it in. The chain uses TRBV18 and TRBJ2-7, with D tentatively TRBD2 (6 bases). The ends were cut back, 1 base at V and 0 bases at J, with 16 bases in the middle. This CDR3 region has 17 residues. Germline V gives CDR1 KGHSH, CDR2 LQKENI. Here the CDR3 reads CASSPREIAVNSYEQYF. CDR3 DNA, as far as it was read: TGTGCCAGCTCACCACGCGAGATAGCGGTAAACTCCTACGAG.